These 21 T cell receptor beta chains share one sample of origin, sequenced in a study of Graves' ophthalmopathy and Graves' hyperthyroidism. Scientists amplified the TCR beta CDR3 regions from RNA transcripts. HTBI primers served in a first-round RT-PCR, which a second-round multiplex PCR followed. From the multiplex PCR reads, TCRdb called clonotypes with MiXCR, one entry per CDR3 protein. The sample has around 600,000 distinct CDR3 sequences, roughly two fifths seen once; the top ten hold more than 2.5%. Specimen: peripheral blood. The receptors stem from an adult man with Graves' ophthalmopathy.

V is TRBV29-1 and J is TRBJ2-5; 7 positions match TRBD2. The germline V gene has CDR1 SQVTM and CDR2 ANQGSEA. Losses at the gene ends were 5 bases for V and 5 bases for J; bases not matched to a gene: 5. This CDR3 is 12 amino acids long. The CDR3 bases are TGCAGCGTTCACGGGGGGTTGGAGACCCAGTACTTC. Amino acids: CSVHGGLETQYF.

This clonotype has at least ten counts. This sequence joins TRBV24-1 and TRBJ1-1, with 9 bases that match TRBD1. Germline-derived CDR1 and CDR2 are KGHDR and SFDVKD. This CDR3 spans 20 amino acids. Unmatched junction bases numbered 13, after V lost 0 bases and J lost 0 bases. The CDR3 DNA follows: TGTGCCACCAGTGATTTGCCACCTAACAGGGGGCTAAAGGTGAACACTGAAGCTTTCTTT. The encoded protein is CATSDLPPNRGLKVNTEAFF.

At least ten counts were recorded for this clonotype. The chain couples TRBV12-3 or TRBV12-4 to TRBJ1-2; TRBD1 is a possible D gene (6 bases). The CDR3 is 15 residues long. V was trimmed by 5 bases and J by 2 bases, leaving 15 bases between them. CDR3 bases: TGTGCCAGCAGTCGCCGGACAGTGTTAAACTATGGCTACACCTTC. Its translation: CASSRRTVLNYGYTF.

This clonotype was recorded at least ten times. This rearrangement joins TRBV20-1 to TRBJ1-1; 8 bases are shared with TRBD1. V lost 6 bases and J lost 3; bases outside the gene matches: 6. The length of the CDR3 is 13 residues. From germline, CDR1 is DFQATT and CDR2 SNEGSKA (reference sequence). The CDR3 sequence is CSADGQGDTEAFF. CDR3 nucleotide sequence: TGCAGTGCAGACGGACAGGGAGACACTGAAGCTTTCTTT.

This clonotype was observed at least ten times. The chain recombines TRBV2 with TRBJ1-5; D is perhaps TRBD1 (5 bases). From germline, CDR1 is SNHLY and CDR2 FYNNEI. V shed 6 bases and J shed 4 bases, with 19 bases lying between them. The CDR3 is made up of 16 amino acids. CDR3 region: CASSPNRDGRNQPQHF. CDR3 DNA sequence: TGTGCCAGCAGCCCTAATCGGGACGGCCGAAATCAGCCCCAGCATTTT. The full variable domain, with the rest looked up from reference TRBV2 and TRBJ1-5, is EPEVTQTPSHQVTQMGQEVILRCVPISNHLYFYWYRQILGQKVEFLVSFYNNEISEKSEIFDDQFSVERPDGSNFTLKIRSTKLEDSAMYFCASSPNRDGRNQPQHFGDGTRLSIL.

This clonotype was seen at least ten times. This chain uses TRBV29-1 with TRBJ1-1, with 8 nucleotides matching TRBD1. V shed 4 bases and J 4 bases; nucleotides not matched to a gene: 5. This CDR3 is 13 amino acids long. The germline CDR1 and CDR2 sequences are SQVTM and ANQGSEA. This chain's CDR3 is CSVAITGGTEAFF. CDR3 DNA: TGCAGCGTTGCAATTACAGGGGGCACTGAAGCTTTCTTT.

This clonotype was detected ten times or more. The rearrangement uses TRBV7-2 and TRBJ1-2; perhaps TRBD1 as D (5 bases). The CDR3 loop spans 17 amino acids. With 3 bases removed from V and 4 bases from J, the gap between germline ends came to 21 bases. The V gene's germline CDR1 is SGHTA and CDR2 FQGNSA. CDR3 DNA: TGTGCCAGCAGCTTGCCCCCCTGGACAATGAGGCGCTATGGCTACACCTTC. Amino acids: CASSLPPWTMRRYGYTF.

Many counts were recorded for this clonotype. V usage is TRBV11-3 and J usage is TRBJ2-5, with 14 bases fitting TRBD2. The junction had 5 bases not matched to a gene; V was cut back by 4 bases and J by 1 base. Looked up from germline, CDR1 is SGHNT and CDR2 is YENEEA. The CDR3 runs 17 residues. CDR3 protein: CASSSGLAGAAQETQYF. CDR3 bases: TGTGCCAGCAGCTCGGGACTAGCGGGGGCGGCCCAAGAGACCCAGTACTTC.

This clonotype has only a few counts. The genes are TRBV7-2 and TRBJ1-2, with a weak D call TRBD1 (5 bases). This CDR3 is built from 16 residues. Germline V gives CDR1 SGHTA, CDR2 FQGNSA. The V end was cut by 3 bases, the J end by 5 bases, with 19 bases between. This CDR3 reads CASSLGGSQGVYGYTF. DNA of the CDR3: TGTGCCAGCAGCTTGGGGGGGAGCCAGGGCGTATATGGCTACACCTTC.

This clonotype was recorded at least ten times. The chain uses TRBV7-3 and TRBJ2-2, with TRBD2 as a possible D gene (5 bases). This CDR3 has 13 amino acids. Trimming left V 4 bases short and J 6 bases short, with 9 bases between. Per germline, CDR1 SGHTA and CDR2 FQGTGA. DNA for the CDR3: TGTGCCAGCAGCTCGGACGGGGCCGGGGAGCTGTTTTTT. Protein product: CASSSDGAGELFF.

The V call is TRBV10-3, the J call TRBJ2-6; D may be TRBD1 (5 bases). Germline V gene lookup returns CDR1 ENHRY and CDR2 SYGVKD. V lost 10 bases, J lost 0 bases, and 13 bases lay in between. This CDR3 is 15 amino acids long. Here the CDR3 DNA reads TGTGCCACCCAAGGGGAAGACTCTGGGGCCAACGTCCTGACTTTC. Amino acids: CATQGEDSGANVLTF.

As concerns this clonotype: A read error is likely, as this CDR3 ends without the conserved phenylalanine or tryptophan. The chain joins TRBV29-1 to TRBJ1-2, with 7 bases matching TRBD1. The CDR3 is made up of 14 amino acids. Germline CDR1 SQVTM, CDR2 ANQGSEA. V shed 5 bases, J shed 6 bases, and the junction held 12 bases outside the gene matches. DNA of the CDR3: TGCAGCGTTCTAAACAGGGGTTCCCCCCATGGCTACACCCTC. Translation: CSVLNRGSPHGYTL.

This clonotype has only a few counts. The gene calls are TRBV7-9 and TRBJ1-1; the match to TRBD1 covers 10 bases. The CDR3 has 19 amino acids. V shed 2 bases and J 0 bases; nucleotides not matched to a gene: 12. The germline V gene has CDR1 SEHNR and CDR2 FQNEAQ (reference sequence). Here the CDR3 DNA reads TGTGCCAGCAGCTTAACCGGGACAGGGGCGCGGAGAATGAACACTGAAGCTTTCTTT. Translating it yields CASSLTGTGARRMNTEAFF.

The rearrangement uses TRBV11-1 and TRBJ2-7, with a weak D call TRBD2 (5 bases). CDR1 is SGHAT and CDR2 is FQDESV in the germline V gene (reference sequence). This CDR3 region has 14 residues. V was shortened by 2 bases and J by 7 bases, with 15 bases between the two germline ends. Here the CDR3 reads CASSLRLGGGEQYF. As DNA, the CDR3 is TGTGCCAGCAGCTTAAGGCTCGGCGGAGGTGAGCAGTACTTC.

This clonotype came up a few times. V usage is TRBV6-5 and J usage is TRBJ1-4; 8 positions agree with TRBD1. CDR3 length: 13 residues. Trimming removed 5 bases from V and 14 bases from J; junction bases left unmatched: 10. The germline gives CDR1 MNHEY, CDR2 SVGAGI. The CDR3, as DNA: TGTGCCAGCAGTCCCGGACAGGGCGGGTCTCTGTTTTTT. Amino acid sequence: CASSPGQGGSLFF.

About this clonotype itself: Compared with germline, one end of the junction differs, possibly owing to a read error. The chain recombines TRBV7-2 with TRBJ2-1; D remains unclear. Germline V gene data show CDR1 as SGHTA and CDR2 as FQGNSA. The CDR3 contains 12 residues. The CDR3 coding sequence is TGTGCCAGCAGCGCACGGACCAGTGAGCGGTTCTTC. Translation: CASSARTSERFF.

Points on this clonotype: Given the absence of the conserved phenylalanine or tryptophan at the CDR3 end, a read error is likely. This chain uses TRBV7-2 with TRBJ2-7; possibly TRBD1 or TRBD2 for D (6 bases each). The CDR3 is 15 amino acids. Germline assignment: CDR1 SGHTA and CDR2 FQGNSA. CDR3 nucleotide sequence: TGCGCCAGCAGCTCCGGGTCGGGGGCCTTATGGGAGCAGTACTAC. Its protein product is CASSSGSGALWEQYY.

CDR3 DNA: TGTGCCAGCAGCTTAAGACAGGGATCGGCCACTGAAGCTTTCTTT. It specifies CASSLRQGSATEAFF. The rearrangement links TRBV11-2 to TRBJ1-1; 7 bases are a match to TRBD1. V lost 2 bases and J lost 4; bases outside the gene matches: 7. The germline gives CDR1 SGHAT, CDR2 FQNNGV. The CDR3 is made up of 15 amino acids.

The chain employs TRBV2 and TRBJ1-6; D possibly corresponds to TRBD1 (6 bases). CDR1 is SNHLY, CDR2 FYNNEI, per germline. The CDR3 spans 14 residues. Between the trimmed V and J ends, which lost 6 bases and 10 bases, there was a span of 16 bases. In nucleotides, the CDR3 is TGTGCCAGCAGGGACAGCGGATTAGAGTCACCCCTCCACTTT. It codes for CASRDSGLESPLHF.

This clonotype was counted many times. V gene TRBV10-3 combines with J gene TRBJ2-2, with D perhaps matching TRBD1 (6 bases). Trimming stripped 11 bases from V and 1 base from J, with 14 bases between. CDR3 length: 14 amino acids. The germline V gene has CDR1 ENHRY and CDR2 SYGVKD. The CDR3 here is CASKPGQNTGELFF. CDR3 DNA sequence: TGTGCCTCCAAACCGGGACAGAACACCGGGGAGCTGTTTTTT.

Only one count was recorded for this clonotype. The rearrangement links TRBV19 to TRBJ1-2; 7 bases match TRBD1. V gave up 5 bases and J gave up 1 base; unmatched junction bases: 10. Germline V CDR1 and CDR2: LNHDA, SQIVND (reference sequence). The CDR3 consists of 16 residues. The CDR3 coding sequence is TGTGCCAGTAGTTCGACAGGGACTACCTTTAACTATGGCTACACCTTC. The encoded protein is CASSSTGTTFNYGYTF.